A single sample is the source of the 24 T cell receptor beta chains below, sequenced in a study of OX40 agonist ivuxolimab in advanced cancers. TCRdb keeps only in-frame clones here, not all; method: immunoSEQ multiplex PCR. Of tens of thousands of clones listed, more than 85% are singletons. The input for sequencing was CD4+ or CD8+ T cells sorted from blood, taken in a trial of the OX40 agonist ivuxolimab. Every receptor here comes from an adult with an advanced solid tumor such as melanoma, head and neck, liver or kidney cancer.

About this clone itself: Other DNA sequences in the same sample also yield this CDR3. This sequence joins TRBV19 and TRBJ2-1; D gene unclear. CDR3 length: 12 amino acids. V was cut by 1 base and J by 6 bases, with 4 bases left in between. Germline assignment: CDR1 LNHDA and CDR2 SQIVND (reference sequence). The CDR3 DNA follows: TGTGCCAGTAGTATAGGGGGCAATGAGCAGTTCTTC. It encodes CASSIGGNEQFF.

The chain recombines TRBV13 with TRBJ2-7; D remains ambiguous. V shed 0 bases and J shed 6 bases, with 18 bases lying between them. The CDR3 contains 16 residues. Germline lookup yields CDR1 PRHDT and CDR2 FYEKMQ (reference sequence). In DNA form, the CDR3 reads TGTGCCAGCAGCTTAGGACGTAGTTTCCCACCGGGCGAGCAGTACTTC. Protein sequence: CASSLGRSFPPGEQYF.

This clone showed up just once. The chain carries TRBV5-1 and TRBJ2-5, with TRBD2 as a possible D gene (6 bases). The J call is in doubt because the DNA end fits TRBJ2-7 better. Germline assignment: CDR1 SGHRS and CDR2 YFSETQ. This CDR3 region has 15 residues. CDR3 nucleotide sequence: TGCGCCAGCAGCTTGTTGGAGGGCGGAGCCTACGAGCAGTACTTC. This encodes CASSLLEGGAYEQYF.

This chain links TRBV5-6 with TRBJ2-7; D perhaps matches TRBD2 (5 bases). The CDR3 is 15 residues long. Deletions cut 0 bases from V and 1 base from J, with 11 bases between. The germline V gene encodes CDR1 SGHDT and CDR2 YYEEEE. DNA for the CDR3: TGTGCCAGCAGCTTGGGCGGGCAGTGGTCCTACGAGCAGTACTTC. The encoded protein is CASSLGGQWSYEQYF.

The CDR3 protein is CASSPGQGEQPQHF. DNA of the CDR3: TGCGCCAGCAGCCCGGGACAGGGAGAACAGCCCCAGCATTTT. The rearrangement uses TRBV4-3 and TRBJ1-5; 9 positions match TRBD1. CDR1 is LGHNA, CDR2 YSLEER, per germline. This CDR3 has 14 amino acids. The trim removed 4 bases at V and 7 bases at J, leaving 5 bases unmatched.

V and J are TRBV19 and TRBJ1-3; D not resolved. V was pared by 4 bases and J by 2 bases, with 15 bases between. This CDR3 is 16 amino acids long. The germline CDR1 and CDR2 sequences are LNHDA and SQIVND (reference sequence). CDR3 loop: CASSTPYGDPGNTIYF. The CDR3 nucleotides read TGTGCCAGTAGTACCCCCTACGGAGACCCTGGAAACACCATATATTTT. The full variable domain, with the rest looked up from reference TRBV19 and TRBJ1-3, is DGGITQSPKYLFRKEGQNVTLSCEQNLNHDAMYWYRQDPGQGLRLIYYSQIVNDFQKGDIAEGYSVSREKKESFPLTVTSAQKNPTAFYLCASSTPYGDPGNTIYFGEGSWLTVV.

The chain is built from TRBV7-9 and TRBJ2-5; a possible D gene is TRBD2 (5 bases). This CDR3 has 13 amino acids. The germline V gene has CDR1 SEHNR and CDR2 FQNEAQ (reference sequence). The ends were cut back, 1 base at V and 4 bases at J, with 7 bases in the middle. This CDR3 is CASSLGAGETQYF. The CDR3, as DNA: TGTGCCAGCAGCTTAGGCGCGGGAGAGACCCAGTACTTC.

The rearrangement joins TRBV19 to TRBJ2-7; D is uncertain. The germline V gene encodes CDR1 LNHDA and CDR2 SQIVND (reference sequence). Trimming pared 3 bases from V and 3 bases from J, leaving 9 bases between. The CDR3 runs 13 residues. The CDR3 region has the DNA TGTGCCAGTAGTATTGCGATGCACTACGAGCAGTACTTC. It yields the protein CASSIAMHYEQYF.

The chain combines TRBV27 with TRBJ1-2; D perhaps matches TRBD1 (5 bases). The CDR3 has 16 amino acids. Germline V gene lookup returns CDR1 MNHEY and CDR2 SMNVEV (reference sequence). Trimming removed 6 bases at V and 4 bases at J, with 21 bases between. The CDR3 protein is CASSHSTPGGPYGYTF. Written as DNA, the CDR3 is TGTGCCAGCAGCCACTCAACACCGGGGGGACCCTATGGCTACACCTTC.

The chain recombines TRBV7-9 with TRBJ2-7; the D call may be TRBD1 or TRBD2 (5 bases each). Trimming pared 4 bases from V and 2 bases from J, leaving 12 bases between. The CDR3 covers 14 residues. Germline V gene lookup returns CDR1 SEHNR and CDR2 FQNEAQ (reference sequence). The DNA of the CDR3 is TGTGCCAGCAGCTCGGGGCAGTCTCCCTACGAGCAGTACTTC. Translated, it gives CASSSGQSPYEQYF.

The chain recombines TRBV15 with TRBJ1-3, with no clear D. The CDR3 covers 13 residues. CDR1 is LNHNV and CDR2 is YYDKDF in the germline V gene (reference sequence). Trimming cost V 0 bases and J 6 bases, with 6 bases left between them. This chain's CDR3 is CATSRDWSNTIYF. In nucleotides, the CDR3 is TGTGCCACCAGCAGAGATTGGTCAAACACCATATATTTT. Drawing the rest from reference TRBV15 and TRBJ1-3, the complete variable domain is DAMVIQNPRYQVTQFGKPVTLSCSQTLNHNVMYWYQQKSSQAPKLLFHYYDKDFNNEADTPDNFQSRRPNTSFCFLDIRSPGLGDTAMYLCATSRDWSNTIYFGEGSWLTVV.

The V call is TRBV13, the J call TRBJ2-3, with D possibly TRBD2 on 6 matching bases. The germline V gene has CDR1 PRHDT and CDR2 FYEKMQ (reference sequence). CDR3 length: 14 amino acids. V gave up 5 bases and J gave up 2 bases, with 11 bases separating them. CDR3 protein: CASSLRDFTDTQYF. Here the CDR3 DNA reads TGTGCCAGCAGCCTACGGGACTTCACAGATACGCAGTATTTT.

The chain employs TRBV27 and TRBJ1-4; 8 bases match TRBD1. Germline V gene data show CDR1 as MNHEY and CDR2 as SMNVEV (reference sequence). The V segment lost 8 bases and the J segment 3 bases; nucleotides outside the gene matches: 2. The length of the CDR3 is 13 residues. The CDR3 coding sequence is TGTGCCAGCCGGGACAGGCCTAATGAAAAACTGTTTTTT. Its translation: CASRDRPNEKLFF.

This clone was detected only a few times. The chain links TRBV2 to TRBJ1-1, with 7 bases matching TRBD1. The CDR3 sequence is 16 residues long. The germline V gene encodes CDR1 SNHLY and CDR2 FYNNEI. Germline trimming cut 4 bases from V and 0 bases from J; bases unmatched to any gene: 8. CDR3 loop: CASSGPTDRMNTEAFF. The CDR3 DNA reads as TGTGCCAGCAGTGGGCCCACGGACAGGATGAACACTGAAGCTTTCTTT.

The sample holds one count of this clone. The chain recombines TRBV27 with TRBJ1-1, with D perhaps matching TRBD1 (5 bases). V was clipped by 6 bases and J by 3 bases, with 14 bases between them. The CDR3 has 14 amino acids. CDR1 is MNHEY and CDR2 is SMNVEV in the germline V gene (reference sequence). CDR3 loop: CASSYITGDTEAFF. The CDR3 DNA reads as TGTGCCAGCAGCTACATAACGGGGGACACTGAAGCTTTCTTT.

This sequence joins TRBV29-1 and TRBJ2-7; 9 nucleotides agree with TRBD1. Germline CDR1 reads SQVTM; CDR2 reads ANQGSEA. CDR3 length equals 13 residues. Trimming took 5 bases from V and 2 from J; bases not matched to a gene: 4. CDR3 amino acids: CSVRTGAAYEQYF. Written as DNA, the CDR3 is TGCAGCGTTAGGACAGGGGCCGCCTACGAGCAGTACTTC.

The CDR3 is CASSATRADEQYF. The CDR3 DNA reads TGTGCCAGCAGCGCAACCCGGGCGGACGAGCAGTACTTC. The rearrangement joins TRBV9 to TRBJ2-7; D uncertain. CDR1 and CDR2 (germline): SGDLS, YYNGEE. The CDR3 is 13 residues long. V was pared by 3 bases and J by 5 bases, with 12 bases between. The full variable domain, its missing parts supplied by reference TRBV9 and TRBJ2-7, is DSGVTQTPKHLITATGQRVTLRCSPRSGDLSVYWYQQSLDQGLQFLIQYYNGEERAKGNILERFSAQQFPDLHSELNLSSLELGDSALYFCASSATRADEQYFGPGTRLTVT.

This clone was seen more than once but under ten times. V and J are TRBV14 and TRBJ2-7; D remains unclear. Trimming took off 3 bases at V and 3 bases at J, with 6 bases between the two ends. CDR1 is SGHDN, CDR2 FVKESK, per germline. The CDR3 covers 12 residues. The DNA for the CDR3 is TGTGCCAGCAGCCATGCAGGCTACGAGCAGTACTTC. Protein: CASSHAGYEQYF.

The chain is built from TRBV19 and TRBJ2-2; 8 bases are a match to TRBD1. The germline V gene encodes CDR1 LNHDA and CDR2 SQIVND (reference sequence). After removal of 1 base from V and 5 bases from J, the junction contained 6 bases not matched to a gene. The CDR3 is made up of 16 amino acids. DNA for the CDR3: TGTGCCAGTAGTATAGCAGGGGGCGCATGGACCGGGGAGCTGTTTTTT. This sequence encodes CASSIAGGAWTGELFF. Variable domain in full (rest from reference TRBV19 and TRBJ2-2): DGGITQSPKYLFRKEGQNVTLSCEQNLNHDAMYWYRQDPGQGLRLIYYSQIVNDFQKGDIAEGYSVSREKKESFPLTVTSAQKNPTAFYLCASSIAGGAWTGELFFGEGSRLTVL.

The chain links TRBV6-5 to TRBJ1-5, with D possibly TRBD1 on 5 matching bases. V shed 1 base and J shed 5 bases, with 12 bases lying between them. Per the germline V gene, CDR1 is MNHEY and CDR2 is SVGAGI. This CDR3 contains 15 residues. DNA of the CDR3: TGTGCCAGCAGTTACTATCAGGGACCTCATCAGCCCCAGCATTTT. This translates into CASSYYQGPHQPQHF.

The rearrangement joins TRBV7-6 to TRBJ2-5; 7 nucleotides align to TRBD2. With V trimmed by 1 base and J by 1 base, 0 bases remained unmatched. Germline V CDR1 and CDR2: SGHVS, FNYEAQ. There are 14 residues in the CDR3. CDR3 sequence reads: CASSLGGGQETQYF. The CDR3 coding sequence is TGTGCCAGCAGCTTAGGGGGGGGCCAAGAGACCCAGTACTTC.

The J gene is TRBJ2-1, the V gene TRBV7-3; TRBD2 matches at 13 bases. J was trimmed by 9 bases and V by 5 bases; bases with no gene match: 7. Germline lookup yields CDR1 SGHTA and CDR2 FQGTGA. The CDR3 has 15 amino acids. The CDR3 sequence is CASSPGLAGAVEQFF. The CDR3, as DNA: TGTGCCAGCAGCCCTGGACTAGCGGGAGCGGTTGAGCAGTTCTTC.

The V and J genes are TRBV19 and TRBJ2-7; either TRBD1 or TRBD2 may supply D (5 bases each). Germline loops: CDR1 LNHDA, CDR2 SQIVND (reference sequence). The CDR3 is made up of 13 amino acids. Trimming took 3 bases from V and 7 from J, leaving 13 bases between them. CDR3 DNA sequence: TGTGCCAGTAGTATTTTACAGGCGGGTGAGCAGTACTTC. Its translation is CASSILQAGEQYF.

The chain links TRBV2 to TRBJ1-2, with TRBD1 identical over 7 bases. The CDR3 runs 17 residues. Germline V gene lookup returns CDR1 SNHLY and CDR2 FYNNEI. J gave up 1 base and V 3 bases, and 11 bases lay outside the gene matches. CDR3 in DNA: TGTGCCAGCAGTGAGGCCAGGGGGAATAAGGTTAACTATGGCTACACCTTC. It encodes CASSEARGNKVNYGYTF.